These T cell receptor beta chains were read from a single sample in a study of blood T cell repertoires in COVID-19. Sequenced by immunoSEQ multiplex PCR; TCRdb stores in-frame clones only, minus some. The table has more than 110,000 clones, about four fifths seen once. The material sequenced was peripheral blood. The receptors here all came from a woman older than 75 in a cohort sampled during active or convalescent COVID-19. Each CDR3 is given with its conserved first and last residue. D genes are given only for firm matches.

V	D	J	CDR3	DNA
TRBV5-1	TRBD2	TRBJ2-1	CASSSPAAGLYNEQFF	TGCGCCAGCAGCTCCCCGGCAGCGGGGCTCTACAATGAGCAGTTCTTC
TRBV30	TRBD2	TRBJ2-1	CAWRLSGGSYNEQFF	TGTGCCTGGAGGTTATCGGGAGGCTCCTACAATGAGCAGTTCTTC
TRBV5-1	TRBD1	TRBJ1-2	CASSLAGTGHNYGYTF	TGCGCCAGCAGCTTGGCTGGGACAGGGCACAATTATGGCTACACCTTC
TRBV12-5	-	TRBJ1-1	CASGFLRAEAFF	TGTGCTAGTGGATTTCTGAGGGCTGAAGCTTTCTTT
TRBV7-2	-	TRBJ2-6	CASSLTTGANVLTF	TGTGCCAGCAGCTTAACAACTGGGGCCAACGTCCTGACTTTC
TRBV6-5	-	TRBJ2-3	CASRAPTDTQYF	TGTGCCAGCAGGGCCCCAACAGATACGCAGTATTTT
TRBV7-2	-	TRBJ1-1	CASSRARGFTEAFF	TGTGCCAGCAGCCGTGCTAGGGGGTTCACTGAAGCTTTCTTT
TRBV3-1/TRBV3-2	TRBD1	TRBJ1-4	CASSQTGGLEKLFF	TGTGCCAGCAGCCAGACAGGGGGCCTTGAAAAACTGTTTTTT
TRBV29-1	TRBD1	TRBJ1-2	CSVDLTGQGTKVLGYTF	TGCAGCGTTGATCTAACTGGACAGGGGACAAAGGTGCTTGGCTACACCTTC
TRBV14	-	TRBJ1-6	CASSRAPNNSPLHF	TGTGCCAGCAGCCGAGCACCTAATAATTCACCCCTCCACTTT
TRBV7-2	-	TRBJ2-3	CASSLGVRTQYF	TGTGCCAGCAGCTTGGGCGTTCGTACGCAGTATTTT